These 17 T cell receptor beta chains share one sample of origin, sequenced in a study of blood T cell repertoires in COVID-19 (dated by TCRdb to about 2020). Library preparation used the immunoSEQ multiplex PCR assay. TCRdb provides this immuneACCESS table in a form limited to in-frame rearrangements. Some clones are lacking; in checked studies, under half of them reflect an unresolved V gene, and why the rest are absent is not known. The sample data list 250,000 to 350,000 clones, and almost 90% of these were observed just once. The ten biggest clones cover approximately 4.5% of the sample. The material sequenced was PBMCs or T cells enriched from blood (not recorded which). The origin of the receptors is a woman aged 18 to 35 with acute COVID-19.

The rearrangement links TRBV12-3 or TRBV12-4 to TRBJ1-1; 9 nucleotides match TRBD1. The CDR3 spans 13 residues. Germline trimming cut 11 bases from V and 7 bases from J; bases unmatched to any gene: 11. The CDR3 bases are TGTGCCGCCCGGGACAGGGATGGTAGTGAAGCTTTCTTT. Translation gives CAARDRDGSEAFF.

The J gene is TRBJ2-5, the V gene TRBV24-1; D is unresolved. V shed 4 bases and J shed 0 bases, with 5 bases lying between them. The CDR3 extends over 13 amino acids. Looked up from germline, CDR1 is KGHDR and CDR2 is SFDVKD. CDR3 sequence reads: CATSEANQETQYF. Here the CDR3 DNA reads TGTGCCACCAGTGAAGCGAACCAAGAGACCCAGTACTTC.

With regard to this clone: This sample also contains other DNA sequences that code for the same CDR3. The rearrangement joins TRBV28 to TRBJ1-2; tentatively, D is TRBD1 (5 bases). Deletions cut 3 bases from V and 0 bases from J, with 8 bases between. Germline values: CDR1 MDHEN, CDR2 SYDVKM. The CDR3 extends over 14 amino acids. CDR3 DNA: TGTGCCAGCAGTTTGGGGGGGACTAACTATGGCTACACCTTC. Amino acid sequence: CASSLGGTNYGYTF.

The rearrangement uses TRBV5-6 and TRBJ1-5; 7 bases are shared with TRBD1. Germline assignment: CDR1 SGHDT and CDR2 YYEEEE. CDR3 size: 15 residues. With 2 bases clipped from V and 4 bases from J, the junction kept 6 bases outside the gene matches. The CDR3 region has the DNA TGTGCCAGCAGCTTCCTGGACAGGCCTAATCAGCCCCAGCATTTT. Its translation: CASSFLDRPNQPQHF.

This chain connects TRBV18 to TRBJ1-4; 7 bases are a match to TRBD1. The CDR3 totals 14 residues. V trimming: 4 bases; J trimming: 2 bases; junction bases outside the gene matches: 1. Germline CDR1 and CDR2: KGHSH and LQKENI. CDR3 nucleotide sequence: TGTGCCAGCTCACAGGGGGCGACTAATGAAAAACTGTTTTTT. Translated, it gives CASSQGATNEKLFF.

CDR3 in amino acids: CASSTGTSGHEQFF. In DNA form, the CDR3 reads TGTGCCAGCAGCACCGGGACTAGTGGCCATGAGCAGTTCTTC. The V call is TRBV7-9, the J call TRBJ2-1; 8 nucleotides line up with TRBD2. From germline, CDR1 is SEHNR and CDR2 FQNEAQ (reference sequence). CDR3 length: 14 residues. V was pared by 5 bases and J by 8 bases, with 8 bases of the junction left unmatched. The whole variable domain, remainder taken from reference TRBV7-9 and TRBJ2-1, is DTGVSQNPRHKITKRGQNVTFRCDPISEHNRLYWYRQTLGQGPEFLTYFQNEAQLEKSRLLSDRFSAERPKGSFSTLEIQRTEQGDSAMYLCASSTGTSGHEQFFGPGTRLTVL.

The chain links TRBV28 to TRBJ2-5, with a possible D match to TRBD1 (6 bases). Germline values: CDR1 MDHEN, CDR2 SYDVKM. CDR3 length: 20 residues. Deletions cut 2 bases from V and 2 bases from J, with 27 bases between. The CDR3: CASSLMVVGSVAGVQETQYF. The CDR3 bases are TGTGCCAGCAGTTTAATGGTCGTGGGCTCCGTGGCAGGGGTTCAAGAGACCCAGTACTTC.

V usage is TRBV5-1 and J usage is TRBJ2-4; 12 bases are shared with TRBD1. The CDR3 covers 16 residues. V lost 4 bases and J lost 12; bases outside the gene matches: 14. Germline loops: CDR1 SGHRS, CDR2 YFSETQ. CDR3 residues: CASSPGTGGWTRDQYF. The CDR3, as DNA: TGCGCCAGCAGCCCAGGGACAGGGGGCTGGACCAGGGATCAGTACTTC.

The V gene is TRBV4-1, the J gene TRBJ1-5; 9 bases map to TRBD1. Trimming took 4 bases from V and 1 from J; bases not matched to a gene: 11. The V gene's germline CDR1 is MGHRA and CDR2 YSYEKL. The CDR3 totals 18 residues. This CDR3 is CASSLGRTGELSNQPQHF. The CDR3, as DNA: TGCGCCAGCAGCCTCGGAAGGACAGGGGAACTGAGCAATCAGCCCCAGCATTTT.

This chain links TRBV6-2 or TRBV6-3 with TRBJ2-7, with TRBD2 matching over 7 bases. In germline, CDR1 is MNHEY, CDR2 SVGEGT. With V trimmed by 2 bases and J by 2 bases, 12 bases remained unmatched. CDR3 length: 17 residues. The CDR3 sequence: CASSYPEVGGLAYEQYF. The CDR3 nucleotides are TGTGCCAGCAGTTACCCAGAGGTGGGAGGGCTTGCCTACGAGCAGTACTTC.

This clone was seen a few times. V is TRBV28 and J is TRBJ1-5; weak D call: TRBD1 (5 bases). The CDR3 is 14 residues long. Trimming removed 6 bases at V and 4 bases at J, with 13 bases between. The V gene's germline CDR1 is MDHEN and CDR2 SYDVKM. CDR3 amino acids: CASSPAQGNQPQHF. Written as DNA, the CDR3 is TGTGCCAGCAGCCCAGCTCAGGGAAATCAGCCCCAGCATTTT.

The chain links TRBV11-3 to TRBJ1-3; D unclear. Trimming cost V 4 bases and J 0 bases, with 19 bases left between them. CDR3 length: 18 amino acids. Germline V gene data show CDR1 as SGHNT and CDR2 as YENEEA. The CDR3 protein is CASSSRWPRVCSGNTIYF. The CDR3 nucleotides are TGTGCCAGCAGCTCGAGATGGCCGCGGGTGTGCTCTGGAAACACCATATATTTT.

This chain joins TRBV9 and TRBJ2-5; a weak D match, TRBD2 (6 bases). V was shortened by 7 bases and J by 5 bases, with 9 bases between the two germline ends. The CDR3 spans 11 residues. Germline CDR1 and CDR2: SGDLS and YYNGEE. The CDR3 sequence: CASAGSETQYF. CDR3 sequence (DNA): TGTGCCAGCGCCGGGAGTGAGACCCAGTACTTC. The full variable domain, with the rest looked up from reference TRBV9 and TRBJ2-5, is DSGVTQTPKHLITATGQRVTLRCSPRSGDLSVYWYQQSLDQGLQFLIQYYNGEERAKGNILERFSAQQFPDLHSELNLSSLELGDSALYFCASAGSETQYFGPGTRLLVL.

The chain couples TRBV28 to TRBJ1-1; D ambiguous. CDR3 length: 13 residues. Germline CDR1 reads MDHEN; CDR2 reads SYDVKM. V shed 7 bases and J shed 4 bases, with 13 bases lying between them. In DNA, the CDR3 is TGTGCCAGCACGCGTTTGTCGAGCACTGAAGCTTTCTTT. It translates to CASTRLSSTEAFF.

The V call is TRBV5-1, the J call TRBJ1-2, with a weak D call TRBD1 (6 bases). Germline CDR1 reads SGHRS; CDR2 reads YFSETQ. The CDR3 contains 13 residues. The germline V and J ends were trimmed by 1 base and 13 bases, with 17 bases remaining between them. The CDR3 DNA reads TGCGCCAGCAGCTTGTCGGGCGGGGGCGGTAGCACCTTC. Translated: CASSLSGGGGSTF.

The chain is built from TRBV12-3 or TRBV12-4 and TRBJ2-7; possible D gene TRBD1, 6 bases. V was shortened by 3 bases and J by 5 bases, with 11 bases between the two germline ends. The CDR3 totals 13 residues. DNA of the CDR3: TGTGCCAGCAGTTTTCGGACAGTAGACGAGCAGTACTTC. This gives the protein CASSFRTVDEQYF.

V gene TRBV15 combines with J gene TRBJ1-2; 8 bases are shared with TRBD1. J gave up 7 bases and V 3 bases, and 13 bases lay outside the gene matches. The CDR3 is made up of 16 amino acids. Germline values: CDR1 LNHNV, CDR2 YYDKDF (reference sequence). CDR3 amino acids: CATSRPPGQEASGYTF. For the CDR3, the DNA is TGTGCCACCAGCAGGCCCCCGGGACAGGAAGCGAGTGGCTACACCTTC. The complete variable domain, with remaining parts taken from reference TRBV15 and TRBJ1-2, reads DAMVIQNPRYQVTQFGKPVTLSCSQTLNHNVMYWYQQKSSQAPKLLFHYYDKDFNNEADTPDNFQSRRPNTSFCFLDIRSPGLGDTAMYLCATSRPPGQEASGYTFGSGTRLTVV.